This entry concerns a single T cell receptor (beta chain). Its target is not known. The sample belongs to a study of blood T cells in healthy people across ages. The germline V gene has CDR1 DFQATT and CDR2 SNEGSKA (reference sequence). The CDR3 is made up of 16 amino acids. V was clipped by 4 bases and J by 8 bases; unmatched bases: 14. Then a second PCR, running about 6 to 11 cycles, was carried out with a sample-barcoded 5' primer and a J-beta primer mix. Each TCR beta cDNA got a 12-nucleotide random molecular identifier. TCRdb re-derived calls from the 5' RACE reads in MiXCR, one entry per CDR3 protein. The profile shows some 1.6 million distinct CDR3 sequences, roughly 32% of them singletons. Study conclusions and caveats: Per million T cells, TCR beta diversity dropped about linearly as age rose. Lack of knowledge of donor CMV status possibly confounded expanded clonotype changes.

The chain is built from TRBV20-1 and TRBJ2-1; 10 bases fit TRBD2. The sequenced sample was blood. This receptor was obtained from a woman aged 25-40 years in good health. This CDR3 reads CSANLDLLAGVHEQFF. The CDR3 DNA follows: TGCAGTGCTAACCTTGACCTGCTAGCGGGAGTCCATGAGCAGTTCTTC.